The 25 T cell receptor beta chains listed next were all sequenced from one sample in a study of cytomegalovirus exposure and HLA in healthy donors. PCR used 60 Vbeta primers and 13 Jbeta primers. Repertoires were generated with immunoSEQ multiplex PCR, while TCRdb's copy carries only in-frame clones and drops some. The sample shows 200,000 to 250,000 clones, over 75% of them seen only once. Sequencing used PBMCs. The receptors were gathered from a girl aged 2-15 years in good health and CMV-seronegative.

The chain carries TRBV11-2 and TRBJ2-7, with D possibly matching TRBD1 (5 bases). CDR1 is SGHAT, CDR2 FQNNGV, per germline. The CDR3 extends over 15 amino acids. V was clipped by 1 base and J by 1 base, with 11 bases between them. CDR3 loop: CASSLVAGRSYEQYF. CDR3 coding DNA: TGTGCCAGCAGCTTAGTCGCAGGGCGATCCTACGAGCAGTACTTC.

The chain couples TRBV7-9 to TRBJ2-7; 9 nucleotides agree with TRBD2. CDR3 length: 14 amino acids. Germline CDR1 SEHNR, CDR2 FQNEAQ (reference sequence). V gave up 1 base and J gave up 5 bases; unmatched junction bases: 3. The CDR3, as DNA: TGTGCCAGCAGCTTAGAGGTAGCGGGGGACGAGCAGTACTTC. It is translated as CASSLEVAGDEQYF.

The chain is built from TRBV5-1 and TRBJ1-2, with a tentative D call TRBD1 (5 bases). The V gene lost 0 bases and the J gene lost 5 bases, with 14 bases spanning the gap. Germline loops: CDR1 SGHRS, CDR2 YFSETQ. The CDR3 is 15 amino acids. In nucleotides, the CDR3 is TGCGCCAGCAGCTTGGCTCCGGGGGTGGATTATGGCTACACCTTC. It is translated as CASSLAPGVDYGYTF. Full variable domain (rest looked up from reference TRBV5-1 and TRBJ1-2): KAGVTQTPRYLIKTRGQQVTLSCSPISGHRSVSWYQQTPGQGLQFLFEYFSETQRNKGNFPGRFSGRQFSNSRSEMNVSTLELGDSALYLCASSLAPGVDYGYTFGSGTRLTVV.

The rearrangement links TRBV29-1 to TRBJ2-3; D gene unclear. Trimming took off 0 bases at V and 3 bases at J, with 16 bases between the two ends. This CDR3 region has 16 residues. The germline V gene has CDR1 SQVTM and CDR2 ANQGSEA. The CDR3 reads CSVEDRLNSQTDTQYF. The CDR3 DNA follows: TGCAGCGTTGAAGATCGGTTGAACTCCCAAACAGATACGCAGTATTTT.

This chain joins TRBV4-2 and TRBJ1-3; a weak D match, TRBD1 (5 bases). V was shortened by 5 bases and J by 0 bases, with 14 bases between the two germline ends. Germline CDR1 LGHNA, CDR2 YNFKEQ. The CDR3 spans 16 residues. This CDR3 is CASSTRQPTSGNTIYF. The CDR3 DNA is TGTGCCAGCAGCACCCGACAGCCGACCTCTGGAAACACCATATATTTT.

V and J are TRBV6-5 and TRBJ2-1, with 7 nucleotides matching TRBD2. Germline-derived CDR1 and CDR2 are MNHEY and SVGAGI. The CDR3 consists of 14 residues. With 5 bases clipped from V and 3 bases from J, the junction kept 4 bases outside the gene matches. CDR3 in amino acids: CASSKASGYNEQFF. In DNA form, the CDR3 reads TGTGCCAGCAGTAAGGCTAGCGGCTACAATGAGCAGTTCTTC.

This chain joins TRBV6-1 and TRBJ1-3, with D unclear. The CDR3 has 11 amino acids. V was pared by 8 bases and J by 5 bases, with 7 bases between. CDR1 and CDR2 (germline): MNHNS, SASEGT. As DNA, the CDR3 is TGTGCCAGCGGTAGCAGAAACACCATATATTTT. It encodes CASGSRNTIYF.

The J gene is TRBJ1-1, the V gene TRBV13; weak D call: TRBD1 (5 bases). Trimming took 2 bases from V and 2 from J, leaving 6 bases between them. This CDR3 comprises 13 residues. The germline V gene encodes CDR1 PRHDT and CDR2 FYEKMQ (reference sequence). This CDR3 reads CASSLQGNTEAFF. The CDR3 nucleotides read TGTGCCAGCAGCTTACAGGGTAACACTGAAGCTTTCTTT.

This clone showed up just once. This rearrangement joins TRBV29-1 to TRBJ1-1; TRBD1 agrees at 7 bases. This CDR3 is built from 15 residues. The V and J ends lost 7 bases and 1 base, in that order; junction bases with no gene match: 12. Germline values: CDR1 SQVTM, CDR2 ANQGSEA. DNA of the CDR3: TGCAGCGGGGGACAGAGGGGGGTGGCGAACACTGAAGCTTTCTTT. Translating it yields CSGGQRGVANTEAFF.

This clone has a handful of counts. The CDR3 DNA follows: TGTGCCAGCAGTGACGGGGGGGCGGAGAGATACGAGCAGTACTTC. It codes for CASSDGGAERYEQYF. The chain couples TRBV2 to TRBJ2-7; 8 bases are a match to TRBD2. The CDR3 contains 15 residues. Unmatched junction bases numbered 8, after V lost 3 bases and J lost 4 bases. From germline, CDR1 is SNHLY and CDR2 FYNNEI.

The V call is TRBV5-1, the J call TRBJ1-4; 9 bases match TRBD1. V lost 5 bases, J lost 3 bases, and 5 bases stayed unmatched. The CDR3 covers 15 residues. The V gene's germline CDR1 is SGHRS and CDR2 YFSETQ. CDR3 protein: CASRLDRGANEKLFF. The DNA for the CDR3 is TGCGCCAGCAGACTGGACAGGGGTGCTAATGAAAAACTGTTTTTT.

The chain links TRBV9 to TRBJ1-1; D uncertain. Germline V CDR1 and CDR2: SGDLS, YYNGEE. V lost 0 bases and J lost 1, with 13 bases in between. The CDR3 totals 16 residues. CDR3 residues: CASSVDLTLPNTEAFF. CDR3 sequence (DNA): TGTGCCAGCAGCGTAGACCTAACTCTTCCGAACACTGAAGCTTTCTTT.

The genes are TRBV27 and TRBJ1-1; possibly TRBD1 for D (6 bases). V lost 6 bases, J lost 1 base, and 12 bases lay in between. The CDR3 covers 14 residues. Looked up from germline, CDR1 is MNHEY and CDR2 is SMNVEV (reference sequence). As DNA, the CDR3 is TGTGCCAGCAGGCCGGACAGAAGGAACACTGAAGCTTTCTTT. Amino acid sequence: CASRPDRRNTEAFF.

This chain links TRBV7-9 with TRBJ1-6; TRBD1 agrees at 8 bases. After removal of 4 bases from V and 4 bases from J, the junction contained 15 bases not matched to a gene. There are 19 residues in the CDR3. Germline CDR1 SEHNR, CDR2 FQNEAQ (reference sequence). CDR3 DNA sequence: TGTGCCAGCAGCTCCCTGAGCAGGGGGCCCGAATCGTATAATTCACCCCTCCACTTT. Its protein product is CASSSLSRGPESYNSPLHF.

V usage is TRBV10-1 and J usage is TRBJ2-2; possibly TRBD2 for D (5 bases). CDR1 is WNHNN, CDR2 SYGVQD, per germline (reference sequence). V was pared by 2 bases and J by 5 bases, with 6 bases between. The CDR3 is made up of 13 amino acids. The chain's CDR3 is CASSEPGTGELFF. DNA of the CDR3: TGCGCCAGCAGTGAGCCGGGGACCGGGGAGCTGTTTTTT.

This chain links TRBV6-6 with TRBJ1-3, with 8 positions matching TRBD1. The J segment lost 4 bases and the V segment lost 0 bases, leaving 5 bases of the junction unmatched. Germline CDR1 is MNHNY and CDR2 is SVGAGI (reference sequence). The CDR3 is 16 residues long. The CDR3 coding sequence is TGTGCCAGCAGTTACTCGCCTTCAGGGGGCGGAAACACCATATATTTT. This translates into CASSYSPSGGGNTIYF.

The chain uses TRBV10-2 and TRBJ1-6; 7 nucleotides align to TRBD1. V lost 4 bases and J lost 10; bases outside the gene matches: 10. This CDR3 has 15 amino acids. CDR1 WSHSY and CDR2 SAAADI come from the germline V gene. The CDR3 sequence: CASSGAGTVESPLHF. The DNA for the CDR3 is TGCGCCAGCAGTGGGGCCGGGACAGTGGAATCACCCCTCCACTTT.

In this sample, this clone turned up many times. The rearrangement links TRBV10-2 to TRBJ1-1; weak D call: TRBD1 (6 bases). The CDR3 covers 14 residues. Germline V gene data show CDR1 as WSHSY and CDR2 as SAAADI. Trimming left V 9 bases short and J 1 base short, with 15 bases between. CDR3 sequence reads: CASTGLTANTEAFF. The CDR3 DNA reads TGCGCCAGTACAGGGCTGACGGCGAACACTGAAGCTTTCTTT.

V is TRBV19 and J is TRBJ2-1, with TRBD2 matching 7 bases. V shed 7 bases and J 8 bases; nucleotides not matched to a gene: 17. This CDR3 comprises 16 residues. Germline-derived CDR1 and CDR2 are LNHDA and SQIVND (reference sequence). The CDR3 sequence: CASNLGGFVQLHEQFF. CDR3 bases: TGTGCCAGTAACCTGGGGGGGTTTGTCCAGCTGCATGAGCAGTTCTTC.

This chain uses TRBV30 with TRBJ2-7; 7 nucleotides align to TRBD2. The V and J ends lost 5 bases and 4 bases, in that order; junction bases with no gene match: 2. The CDR3 length is 11 residues. Germline CDR1 and CDR2: GTSNPN and SVGIG (reference sequence). CDR3 coding DNA: TGTGCCTGGGGGCGGGAGTACGAGCAGTACTTC. It yields the protein CAWGREYEQYF.

The sample holds a few counts of this clone. The chain employs TRBV25-1 and TRBJ2-1; 8 bases align to TRBD1. From germline, CDR1 is MGHDK and CDR2 SYGVNS. The CDR3 length is 16 residues. Germline trimming cut 2 bases from V and 0 bases from J; bases unmatched to any gene: 3. CDR3 protein: CASSEGQGRSYNEQFF. The CDR3 DNA is TGTGCCAGCAGTGAAGGACAGGGCCGCTCCTACAATGAGCAGTTCTTC.

V is TRBV6-6 and J is TRBJ2-3, with TRBD2 matching over 12 bases. CDR3 size: 14 residues. Germline V CDR1 and CDR2: MNHNY, SVGAGI (reference sequence). Losses at the gene ends were 11 bases for V and 2 bases for J; bases not matched to a gene: 5. This chain's CDR3 is CALRLAGVTDTQYF. The CDR3 DNA sequence: TGTGCCCTCAGACTAGCGGGAGTCACAGATACGCAGTATTTT.

The chain links TRBV6-6 to TRBJ2-7, with D possibly being TRBD1 (6 bases). This CDR3 spans 15 amino acids. The V gene lost 2 bases and the J gene lost 2 bases, with 13 bases spanning the gap. Per germline, CDR1 MNHNY and CDR2 SVGAGI (reference sequence). This chain's CDR3 is CASSYVPDRAYEQYF. The CDR3 coding sequence is TGTGCCAGCAGTTACGTCCCGGACAGAGCCTACGAGCAGTACTTC.

J is TRBJ2-7 and V is TRBV6-4; 12 positions match TRBD2. Germline values: CDR1 MRHNA, CDR2 SNTAGT. V trimming: 0 bases; J trimming: 4 bases; junction bases outside the gene matches: 4. The CDR3 length is 16 residues. The CDR3 protein is CASSDSKTSGGYEQYF. The DNA of the CDR3 is TGTGCCAGCAGTGACTCGAAAACTAGCGGGGGGTACGAGCAGTACTTC.

This clone was counted once. The V and J genes are TRBV19 and TRBJ2-1, with D possibly matching TRBD2 (6 bases). CDR3 length equals 16 residues. CDR1 LNHDA and CDR2 SQIVND come from the germline V gene (reference sequence). Trimming cost V 5 bases and J 2 bases, with 16 bases left between them. The CDR3 loop is CASSPLGLLTYNEQFF. The CDR3 DNA is TGTGCCAGTAGTCCCCTGGGACTCCTGACCTACAATGAGCAGTTCTTC.